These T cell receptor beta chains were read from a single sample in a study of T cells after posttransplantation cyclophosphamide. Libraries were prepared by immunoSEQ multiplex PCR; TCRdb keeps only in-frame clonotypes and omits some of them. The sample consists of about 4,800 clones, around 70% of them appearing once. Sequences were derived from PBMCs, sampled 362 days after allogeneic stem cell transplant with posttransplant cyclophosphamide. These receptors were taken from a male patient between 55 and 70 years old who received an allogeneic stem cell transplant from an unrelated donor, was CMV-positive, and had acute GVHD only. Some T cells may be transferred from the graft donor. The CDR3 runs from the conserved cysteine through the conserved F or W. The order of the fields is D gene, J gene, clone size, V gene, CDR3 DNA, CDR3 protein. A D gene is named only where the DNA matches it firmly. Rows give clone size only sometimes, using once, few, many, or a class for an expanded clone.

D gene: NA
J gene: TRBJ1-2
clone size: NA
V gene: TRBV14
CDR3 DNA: TGTGCCAGCAGCCCCTCGTGGGGCGGAGGCTACACCTTC
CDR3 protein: CASSPSWGGGYTF

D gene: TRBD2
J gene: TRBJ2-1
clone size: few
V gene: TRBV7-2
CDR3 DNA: TGTGCCAGCAGCAGTAGCGGGGGAGTCTCCTACAATGAGCAGTTCTTC
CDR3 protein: CASSSSGGVSYNEQFF

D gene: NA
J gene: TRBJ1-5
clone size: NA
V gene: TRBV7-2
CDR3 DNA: TGTGCCAGCAGCTTATCAGGGAATAATCAGCCCCAGCATTTT
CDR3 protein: CASSLSGNNQPQHF

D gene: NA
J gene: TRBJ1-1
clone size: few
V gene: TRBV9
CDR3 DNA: TGTGCCAGCAGCGGGACAGCGAACACTGAAGCTTTCTTT
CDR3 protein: CASSGTANTEAFF

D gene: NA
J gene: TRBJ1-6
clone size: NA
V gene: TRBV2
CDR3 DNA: TGTGCCGGAGGGCCGGACAACTATATTTCACCCCTCCACTTT
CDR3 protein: CAGGPDNYISPLHF

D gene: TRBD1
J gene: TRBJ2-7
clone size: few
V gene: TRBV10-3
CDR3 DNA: TGTGCCTCCCCGGGACAGGACCACTACGAGCAGTACTTC
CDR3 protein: CASPGQDHYEQYF

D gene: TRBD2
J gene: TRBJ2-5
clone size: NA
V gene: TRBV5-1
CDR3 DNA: TGCGCCAGCAGCTTTACTAGCGGGGGACAAGAGACCCAGTACTTC
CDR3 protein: CASSFTSGGQETQYF

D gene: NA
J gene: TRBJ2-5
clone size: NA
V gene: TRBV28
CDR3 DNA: TGTGCCAGCTCCCTAGGGGGGGAAGAGACCCAGTACTTC
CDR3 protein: CASSLGGEETQYF

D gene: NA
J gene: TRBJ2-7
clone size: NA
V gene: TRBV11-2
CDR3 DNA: TGTGCCAGCAGCTCCTTGAGCGGACTTGCCTACGAGCAGTACTTC
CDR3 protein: CASSSLSGLAYEQYF

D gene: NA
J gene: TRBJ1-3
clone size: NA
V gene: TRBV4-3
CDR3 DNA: TGCGCCAGCAGCCCACAGGGTTTTGGAAACACCATATATTTT
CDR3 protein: CASSPQGFGNTIYF

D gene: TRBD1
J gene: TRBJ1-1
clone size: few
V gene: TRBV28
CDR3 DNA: TGTGCCAGCACCCGGGACAGGGTCACTGAAGCTTTCTTT
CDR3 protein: CASTRDRVTEAFF

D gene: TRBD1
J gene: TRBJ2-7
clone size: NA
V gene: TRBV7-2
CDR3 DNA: TGTGCCAGCAGCATGCCCTGGCGCGACAGGGGTTCCAACGACGAGCAGTACTTC
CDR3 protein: CASSMPWRDRGSNDEQYF

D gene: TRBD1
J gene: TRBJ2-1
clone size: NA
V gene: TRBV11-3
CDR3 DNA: TGTGCCAGCAGCTTAGGAGGGGACAGGGGATTCGGCAATGAGCAGTTCTTC
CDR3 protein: CASSLGGDRGFGNEQFF

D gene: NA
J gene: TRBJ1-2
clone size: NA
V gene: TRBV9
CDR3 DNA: TGTGCCAGCAGCGTAGGCCCGGGGGAAAACTATGGCTACACCTTC
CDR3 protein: CASSVGPGENYGYTF

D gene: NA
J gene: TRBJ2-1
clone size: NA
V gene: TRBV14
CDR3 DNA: TGTGCCAGCAGCCAAGACGAGGCCGACTCCTACAATGAGCAGTTCTTC
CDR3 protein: CASSQDEADSYNEQFF

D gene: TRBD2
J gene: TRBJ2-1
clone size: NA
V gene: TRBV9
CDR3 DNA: TGTGCCAGCAGCGTAGGTCCTGGGGGAGGGAGCTCCTACAATGAGCAGTTCTTC
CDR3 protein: CASSVGPGGGSSYNEQFF

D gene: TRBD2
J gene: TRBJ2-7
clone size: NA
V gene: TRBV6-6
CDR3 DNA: TGTGCCAGCAGTTACTCGACTAGCGGCACCTACGAGCAGTACTTC
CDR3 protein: CASSYSTSGTYEQYF

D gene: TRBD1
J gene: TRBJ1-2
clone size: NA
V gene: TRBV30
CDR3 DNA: TGTGCCTGGAGTGCGGACAGGGGTTTGGGCTACACCTTC
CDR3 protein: CAWSADRGLGYTF

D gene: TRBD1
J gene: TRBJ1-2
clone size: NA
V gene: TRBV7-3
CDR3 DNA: TGTGCCAGCAGCTTAAATGGACAGGGAGATGGCTACACCTTC
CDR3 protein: CASSLNGQGDGYTF

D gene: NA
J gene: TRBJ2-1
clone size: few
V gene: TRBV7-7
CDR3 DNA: TGTGCCAGCAGCTCCGGTAGCAGCTCCTACAATGAGCAGTTCTTC
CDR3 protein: CASSSGSSSYNEQFF

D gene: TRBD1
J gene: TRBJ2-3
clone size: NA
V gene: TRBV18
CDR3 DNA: TGTGCCAGCTCACAACAGACAGGGAGCACAGATACGCAGTATTTT
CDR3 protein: CASSQQTGSTDTQYF

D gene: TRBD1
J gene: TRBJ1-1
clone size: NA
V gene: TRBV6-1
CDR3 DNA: TGTGCCAGCAAGCCTATAAGGACAGGGGGTACTGAAGCTTTCTTT
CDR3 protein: CASKPIRTGGTEAFF

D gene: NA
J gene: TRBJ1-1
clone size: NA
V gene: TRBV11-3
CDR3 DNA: TGTGCCAGCAGCTTATCCCGGGGGAAGAACACTGAAGCTTTCTTT
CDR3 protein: CASSLSRGKNTEAFF

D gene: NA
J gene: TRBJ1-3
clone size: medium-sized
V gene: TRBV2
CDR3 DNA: TGTGCCAGCGCGGACCGCGGGGGTTCTGGAAACACCATATATTTT
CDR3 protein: CASADRGGSGNTIYF

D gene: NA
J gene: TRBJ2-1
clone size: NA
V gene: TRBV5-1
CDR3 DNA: TGCGCCAGCAGCCCGCAGGGTAAGGGGTACAATGAGCAGTTCTTC
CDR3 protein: CASSPQGKGYNEQFF

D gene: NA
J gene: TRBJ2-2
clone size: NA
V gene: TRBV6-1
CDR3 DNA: TGTGCCAGCAACGACAGGACCGGGGAGCTGTTTTTT
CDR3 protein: CASNDRTGELFF

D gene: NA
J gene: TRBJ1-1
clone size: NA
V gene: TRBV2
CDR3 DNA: TGTGCCAGCAGTGACGGCGGGGGGACTGAAGCTTTCTTT
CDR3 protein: CASSDGGGTEAFF

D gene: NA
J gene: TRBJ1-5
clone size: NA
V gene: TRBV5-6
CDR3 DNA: TGTGCCAGCAGCTTGGGACAGTATAGCAATCAGCCCCAGCATTTT
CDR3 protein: CASSLGQYSNQPQHF

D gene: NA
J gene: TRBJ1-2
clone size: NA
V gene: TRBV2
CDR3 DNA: TGTGCCAGCAGTGAATCAGGGAACTATGGCTACACCTTC
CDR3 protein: CASSESGNYGYTF

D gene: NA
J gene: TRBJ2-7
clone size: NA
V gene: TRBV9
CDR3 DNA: TGTGCCAGCAGCGCCACTAGCTCCCCAAGCTCCTACGAGCAGTACTTC
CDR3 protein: CASSATSSPSSYEQYF

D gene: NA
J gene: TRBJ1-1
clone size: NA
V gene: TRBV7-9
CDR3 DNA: TGTGCCAGCAGCTTAGCTCTAAACACTGAAGCTTTCTTT
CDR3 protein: CASSLALNTEAFF

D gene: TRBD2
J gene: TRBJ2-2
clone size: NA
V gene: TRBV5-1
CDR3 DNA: TGCGCCAGCAGCTTGGCCAAAGCGGGAGTGGGCACCGGGGAGCTGTTTTTT
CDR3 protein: CASSLAKAGVGTGELFF

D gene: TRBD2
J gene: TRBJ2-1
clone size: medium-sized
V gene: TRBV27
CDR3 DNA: TGTGCCAGCAGTCCGTCTAGCGGGGGGAACAATGAGCAGTTCTTC
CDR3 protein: CASSPSSGGNNEQFF

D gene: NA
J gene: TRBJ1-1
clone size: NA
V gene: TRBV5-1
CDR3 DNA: TGCGCCAGCAGCTTGGTGGCAGGGTACACTGAAGCTTTCTTT
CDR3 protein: CASSLVAGYTEAFF

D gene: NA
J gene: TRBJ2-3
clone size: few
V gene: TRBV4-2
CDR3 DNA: TGTGCCAGCAGCCAAGACGGTACAGATACGCAGTATTTT
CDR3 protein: CASSQDGTDTQYF

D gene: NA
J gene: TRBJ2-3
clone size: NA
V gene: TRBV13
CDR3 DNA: TGTGCCAGCAGCCTGCTGCGTACCAGCACAGATACGCAGTATTTT
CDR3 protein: CASSLLRTSTDTQYF

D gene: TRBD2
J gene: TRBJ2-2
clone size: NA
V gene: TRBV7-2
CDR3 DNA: TGTGCCAGCAGCCCAGGACTAGCGGGACCGAACACCGGGGAGCTGTTTTTT
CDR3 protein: CASSPGLAGPNTGELFF

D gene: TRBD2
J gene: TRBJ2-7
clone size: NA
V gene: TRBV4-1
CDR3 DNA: TGCGCCAGCAGCCCCCTCGACGGCGGGGGGCCCTACGAGCAGTACTTC
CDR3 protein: CASSPLDGGGPYEQYF

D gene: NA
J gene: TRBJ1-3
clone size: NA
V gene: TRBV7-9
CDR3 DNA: TGTGCCAGCAGCCTCGAACAGGGACGTGGAAACACCATATATTTT
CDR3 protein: CASSLEQGRGNTIYF

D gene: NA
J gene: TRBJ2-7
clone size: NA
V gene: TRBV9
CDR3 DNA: TGTGCCAGCAGCGCTCAGTCCTACGAGCAGTACTTC
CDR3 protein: CASSAQSYEQYF